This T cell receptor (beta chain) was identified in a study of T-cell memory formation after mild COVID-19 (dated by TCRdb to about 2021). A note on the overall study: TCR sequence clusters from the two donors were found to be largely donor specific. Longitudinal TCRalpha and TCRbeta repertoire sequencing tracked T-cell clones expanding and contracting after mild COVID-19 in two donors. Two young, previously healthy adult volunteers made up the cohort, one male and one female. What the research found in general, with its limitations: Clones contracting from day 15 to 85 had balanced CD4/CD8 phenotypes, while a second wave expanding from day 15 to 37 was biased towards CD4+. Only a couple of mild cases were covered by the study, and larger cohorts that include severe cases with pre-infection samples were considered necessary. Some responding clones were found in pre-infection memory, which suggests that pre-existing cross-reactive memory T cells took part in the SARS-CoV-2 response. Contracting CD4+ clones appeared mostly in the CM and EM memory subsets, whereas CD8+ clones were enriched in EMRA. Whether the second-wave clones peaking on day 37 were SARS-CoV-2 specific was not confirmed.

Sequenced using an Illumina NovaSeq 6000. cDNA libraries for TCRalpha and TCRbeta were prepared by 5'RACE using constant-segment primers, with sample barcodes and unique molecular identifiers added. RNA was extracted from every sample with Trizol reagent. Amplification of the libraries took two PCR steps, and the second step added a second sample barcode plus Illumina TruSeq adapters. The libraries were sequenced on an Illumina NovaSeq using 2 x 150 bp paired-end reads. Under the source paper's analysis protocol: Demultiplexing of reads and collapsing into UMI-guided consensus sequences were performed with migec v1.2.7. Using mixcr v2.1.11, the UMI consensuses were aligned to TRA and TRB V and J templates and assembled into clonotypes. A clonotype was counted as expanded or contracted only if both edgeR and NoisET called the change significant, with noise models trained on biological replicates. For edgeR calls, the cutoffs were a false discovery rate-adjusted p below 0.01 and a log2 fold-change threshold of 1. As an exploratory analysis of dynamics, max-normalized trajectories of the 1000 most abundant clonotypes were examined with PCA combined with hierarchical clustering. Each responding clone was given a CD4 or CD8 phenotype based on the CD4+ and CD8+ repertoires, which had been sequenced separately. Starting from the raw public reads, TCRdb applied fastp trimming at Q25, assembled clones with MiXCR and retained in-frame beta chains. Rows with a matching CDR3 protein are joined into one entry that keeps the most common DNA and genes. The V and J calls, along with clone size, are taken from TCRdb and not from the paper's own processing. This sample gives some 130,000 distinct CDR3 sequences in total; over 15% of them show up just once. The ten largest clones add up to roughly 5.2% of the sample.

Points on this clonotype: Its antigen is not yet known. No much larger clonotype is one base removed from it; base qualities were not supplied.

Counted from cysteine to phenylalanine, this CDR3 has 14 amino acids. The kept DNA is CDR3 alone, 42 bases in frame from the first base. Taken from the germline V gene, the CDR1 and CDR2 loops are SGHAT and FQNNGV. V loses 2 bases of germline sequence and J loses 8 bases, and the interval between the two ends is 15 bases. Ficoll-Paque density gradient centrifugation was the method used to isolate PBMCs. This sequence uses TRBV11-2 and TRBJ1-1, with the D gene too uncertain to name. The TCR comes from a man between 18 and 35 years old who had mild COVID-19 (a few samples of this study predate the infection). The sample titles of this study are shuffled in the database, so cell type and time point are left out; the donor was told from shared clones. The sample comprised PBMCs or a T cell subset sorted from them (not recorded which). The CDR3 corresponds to CASSLRWEKAEAFF. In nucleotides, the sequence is TGTGCCAGCAGCTTACGGTGGGAGAAGGCGGAAGCTTTCTTT.